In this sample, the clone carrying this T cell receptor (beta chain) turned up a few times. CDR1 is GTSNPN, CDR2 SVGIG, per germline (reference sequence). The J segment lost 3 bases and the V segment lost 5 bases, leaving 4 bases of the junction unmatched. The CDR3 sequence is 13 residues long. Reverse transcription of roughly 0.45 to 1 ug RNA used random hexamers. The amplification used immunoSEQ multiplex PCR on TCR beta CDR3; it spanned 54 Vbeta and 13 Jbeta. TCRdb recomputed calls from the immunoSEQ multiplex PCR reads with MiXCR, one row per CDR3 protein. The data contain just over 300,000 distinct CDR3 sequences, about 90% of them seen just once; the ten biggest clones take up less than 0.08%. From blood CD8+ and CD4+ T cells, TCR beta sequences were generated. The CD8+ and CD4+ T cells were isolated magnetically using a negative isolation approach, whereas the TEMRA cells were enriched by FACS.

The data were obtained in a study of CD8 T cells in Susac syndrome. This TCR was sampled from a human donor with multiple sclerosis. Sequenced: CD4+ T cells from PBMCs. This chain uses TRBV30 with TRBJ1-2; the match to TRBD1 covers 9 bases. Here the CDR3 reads CAWGQGLYYGYTF. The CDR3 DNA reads TGTGCCTGGGGACAGGGGCTGTACTATGGCTACACCTTC. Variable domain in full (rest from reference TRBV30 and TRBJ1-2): SQTIHQWPATLVQPVGSPLSLECTVEGTSNPNLYWYRQAAGRGLQLLFYSVGIGQISSEVPQNLSASRPQDRQFILSSKKLLLSDSGFYLCAWGQGLYYGYTFGSGTRLTVV.